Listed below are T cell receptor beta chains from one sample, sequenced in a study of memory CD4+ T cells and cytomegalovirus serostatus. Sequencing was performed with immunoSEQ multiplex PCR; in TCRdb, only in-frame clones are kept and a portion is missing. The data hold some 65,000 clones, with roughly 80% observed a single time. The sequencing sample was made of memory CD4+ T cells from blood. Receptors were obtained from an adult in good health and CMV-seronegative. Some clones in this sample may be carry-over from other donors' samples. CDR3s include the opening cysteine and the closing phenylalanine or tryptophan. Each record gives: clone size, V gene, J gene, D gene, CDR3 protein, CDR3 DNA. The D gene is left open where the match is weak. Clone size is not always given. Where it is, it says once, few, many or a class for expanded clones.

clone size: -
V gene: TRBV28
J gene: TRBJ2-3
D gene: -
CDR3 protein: CASSSGSYGTDTQYF
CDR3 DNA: TGTGCCAGCAGTTCCGGTAGCTATGGCACAGATACGCAGTATTTT

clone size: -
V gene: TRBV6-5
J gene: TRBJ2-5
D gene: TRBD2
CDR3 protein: CASSYSREGNQETQYF
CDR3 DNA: TGTGCCAGCAGTTACTCCCGGGAGGGTAACCAAGAGACCCAGTACTTC

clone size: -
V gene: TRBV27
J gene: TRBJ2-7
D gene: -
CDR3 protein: CASSFRFPGLASNEQYF
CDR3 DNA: TGTGCCAGCAGTTTTAGATTTCCGGGATTGGCAAGTAACGAGCAGTACTTC

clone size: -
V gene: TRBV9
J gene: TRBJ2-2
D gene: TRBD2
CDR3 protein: CASTTRGGAIGELFF
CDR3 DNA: TGTGCCAGCACCACACGCGGGGGGGCAATCGGGGAGCTGTTTTTT

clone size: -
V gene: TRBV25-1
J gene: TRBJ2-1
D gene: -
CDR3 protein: CASSVGGKLYYNEQFF
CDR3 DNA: TGTGCCAGCAGTGTGGGTGGTAAACTTTACTACAATGAGCAGTTCTTC

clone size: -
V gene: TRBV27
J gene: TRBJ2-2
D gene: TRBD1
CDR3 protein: CASRRNLRQGANTGELFF
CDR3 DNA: TGTGCCAGCCGAAGAAATCTACGACAGGGGGCGAACACCGGGGAGCTGTTTTTT

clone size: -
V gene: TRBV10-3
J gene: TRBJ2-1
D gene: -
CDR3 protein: CAISVLQEDEQFF
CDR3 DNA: TGTGCCATCAGTGTCCTCCAGGAGGATGAGCAGTTCTTC

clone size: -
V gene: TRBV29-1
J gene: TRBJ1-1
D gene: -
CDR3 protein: CSCSDLNTEAFF
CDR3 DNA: TGCAGCTGTTCGGATTTGAACACTGAAGCTTTCTTT

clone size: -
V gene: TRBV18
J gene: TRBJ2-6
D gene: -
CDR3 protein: CASSPPNRGRPYSGANVLTF
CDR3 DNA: TGTGCCAGCTCACCACCAAACCGGGGGCGGCCATACTCTGGGGCCAACGTCCTGACTTTC

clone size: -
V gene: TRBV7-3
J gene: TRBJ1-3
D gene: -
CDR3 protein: CASSGGSAGNTIYF
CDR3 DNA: TGTGCCAGCTCGGGAGGGAGCGCTGGAAACACCATATATTTT

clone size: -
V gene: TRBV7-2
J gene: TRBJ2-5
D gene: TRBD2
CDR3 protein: CASGFRLAGGRGETQYF
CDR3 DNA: TGTGCCAGCGGTTTCAGACTAGCGGGGGGCCGGGGGGAGACCCAGTACTTC

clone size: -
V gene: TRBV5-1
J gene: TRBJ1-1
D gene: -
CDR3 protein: CASSLQNTEAFF
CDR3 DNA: TGCGCCAGCAGCTTGCAGAACACTGAAGCTTTCTTT

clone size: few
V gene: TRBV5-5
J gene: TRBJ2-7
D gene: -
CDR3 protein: CASSLVGRSYEQYF
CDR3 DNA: TGTGCCAGCAGCTTGGTTGGCCGAAGCTACGAGCAGTACTTC

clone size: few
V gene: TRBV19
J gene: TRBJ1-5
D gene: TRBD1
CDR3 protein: CASKKGALGNQPQHF
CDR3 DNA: TGTGCCAGTAAAAAGGGGGCGCTGGGCAATCAGCCCCAGCATTTT

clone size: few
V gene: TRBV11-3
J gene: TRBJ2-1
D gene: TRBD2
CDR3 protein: CASSPGLALSSYNEQFF
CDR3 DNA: TGTGCCAGCAGCCCGGGACTAGCCCTCAGCTCCTACAATGAGCAGTTCTTC

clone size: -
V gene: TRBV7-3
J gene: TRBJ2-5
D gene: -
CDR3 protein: CASSLGGAGQETQYF
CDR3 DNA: TGTGCCAGCAGCTTGGGGGGCGCGGGGCAAGAGACCCAGTACTTC

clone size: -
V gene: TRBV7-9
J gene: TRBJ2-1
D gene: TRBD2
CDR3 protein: CASSPPGLAGGPYNEQFF
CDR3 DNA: TGTGCCAGCAGCCCGCCGGGACTAGCGGGAGGCCCCTACAATGAGCAGTTCTTC

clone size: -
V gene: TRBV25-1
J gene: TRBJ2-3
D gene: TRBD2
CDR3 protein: CASSDRAGVADTQYF
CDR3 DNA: TGTGCCAGCAGTGACCGAGCGGGAGTCGCAGATACGCAGTATTTT

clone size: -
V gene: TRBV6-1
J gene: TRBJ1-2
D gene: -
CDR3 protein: CAIARGGSYGYTF
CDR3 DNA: TGTGCCATCGCCCGCGGGGGCTCCTATGGCTACACCTTC